The sequence of this T cell receptor beta chain was determined in a study of blood T cell repertoires in COVID-19. Study in general: Material from acute and convalescent COVID-19 was sourced from the United States, Italy and Spain. Nucleic acid was either cDNA or gDNA, and it came from T cells, B-cell-depleted T cells, or PBMCs.

As handled by the study authors: Amplification of reference gene primers was used by the study to estimate nucleated cell counts. The data were produced by immunoSEQ multiplex PCR, yet TCRdb's version contains in-frame clones alone and is incomplete. V, J and clone size are those of that table, while D and trimming were read from the DNA. The sample has under 35,000 clones, 88% seen once; the top ten hold under 10%. J was trimmed by 5 bases and V by 4 bases; bases with no gene match: 4. The CDR3 runs 15 residues. The germline CDR1 and CDR2 sequences are MRHNA and SNTAGT. The receptor was derived from a woman aged 50 to 60 with active COVID-19. The chain links TRBV6-4 to TRBJ2-7, with 14 bases matching TRBD2. Sequences were obtained from peripheral blood. The CDR3 region is CASSGRLAGGDEQYF. CDR3 coding DNA: TGTGCCAGCAGTGGCCGACTAGCGGGAGGGGACGAGCAGTACTTC.